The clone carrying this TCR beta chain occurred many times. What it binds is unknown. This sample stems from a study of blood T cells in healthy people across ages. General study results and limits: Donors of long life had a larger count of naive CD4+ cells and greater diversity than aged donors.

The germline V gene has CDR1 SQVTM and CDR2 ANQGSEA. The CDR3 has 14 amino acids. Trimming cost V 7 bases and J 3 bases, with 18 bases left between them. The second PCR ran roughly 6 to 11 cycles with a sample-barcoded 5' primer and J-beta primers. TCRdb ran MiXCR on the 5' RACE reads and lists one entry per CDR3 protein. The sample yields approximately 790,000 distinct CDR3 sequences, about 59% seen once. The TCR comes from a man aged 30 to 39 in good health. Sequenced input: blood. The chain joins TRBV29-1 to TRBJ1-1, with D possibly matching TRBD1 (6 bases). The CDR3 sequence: CSARRGGGDTEAFF. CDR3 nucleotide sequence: TGCAGCGCCCGTCGGGGAGGGGGGGACACTGAAGCTTTCTTT.